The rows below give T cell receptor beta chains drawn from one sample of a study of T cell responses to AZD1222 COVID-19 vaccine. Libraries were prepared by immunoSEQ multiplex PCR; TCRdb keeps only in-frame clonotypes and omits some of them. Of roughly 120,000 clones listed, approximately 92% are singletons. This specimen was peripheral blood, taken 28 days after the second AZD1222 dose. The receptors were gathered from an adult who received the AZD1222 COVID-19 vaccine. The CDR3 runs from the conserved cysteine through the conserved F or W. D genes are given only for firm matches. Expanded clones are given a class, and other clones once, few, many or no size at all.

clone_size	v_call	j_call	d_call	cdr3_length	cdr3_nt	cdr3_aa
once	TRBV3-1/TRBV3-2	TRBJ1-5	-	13	TGTGCCAGCAGCTCCTTCCGTGGTCAGCCCCAGCATTTT	CASSSFRGQPQHF
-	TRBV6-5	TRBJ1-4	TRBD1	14	TGTGCCAGCAGGGGACAGGGGGTCGAGGAAAAACTGTTTTTT	CASRGQGVEEKLFF
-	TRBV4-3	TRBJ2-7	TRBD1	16	TGCGCCAGCAGCCAAGATATTGGGGACAGGGAGGACGAGCAGTACTTC	CASSQDIGDREDEQYF
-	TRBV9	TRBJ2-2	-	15	TGTGCCAGCAGCGTGGGCGCGTCGTACACCGGGGAGCTGTTTTTT	CASSVGASYTGELFF
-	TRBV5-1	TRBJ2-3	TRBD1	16	TGCGCCAGCAGCCCGGGACAGGGGGCTGGCACAGATACGCAGTATTTT	CASSPGQGAGTDTQYF
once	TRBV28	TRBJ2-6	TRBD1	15	TGTGCCAGCAGCCCTGGGACAGAGATTGCCAACGTCCTGACTTTC	CASSPGTEIANVLTF
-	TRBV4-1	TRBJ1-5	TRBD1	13	TGCGCCAGCAGCCCGACAGGGGCAGGGCCCCAGCATTTT	CASSPTGAGPQHF
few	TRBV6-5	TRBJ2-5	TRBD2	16	TGTGCCAGCAGTTACCTAGCGGGGGCAGGGCAAGAGACCCAGTACTTC	CASSYLAGAGQETQYF
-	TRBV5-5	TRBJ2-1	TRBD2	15	TGTGCCAGCAGCTTGGAGGCTAGCGGACGTCCTGAGCAGTTCTTC	CASSLEASGRPEQFF
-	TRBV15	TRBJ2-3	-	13	TGTGCCACCAGCAAGGACAGCACAGATACGCAGTATTTT	CATSKDSTDTQYF
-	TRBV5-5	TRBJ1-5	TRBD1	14	TGTGCCAGCAGCCTTACAGGGGACTATCAGCCCCAGCATTTT	CASSLTGDYQPQHF
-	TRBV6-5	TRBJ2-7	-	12	TGTGCCAGCAGTAGGGGGGGCGACGAGCAGTACTTC	CASSRGGDEQYF
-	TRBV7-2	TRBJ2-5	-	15	TGTGCCAGCAGCTTAATCTCGAGGGGTGCAGAGACCCAGTACTTC	CASSLISRGAETQYF
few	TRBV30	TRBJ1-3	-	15	TGTGCCTGGAGTAAAGGACCGTACTCTGGAAACACCATATATTTT	CAWSKGPYSGNTIYF
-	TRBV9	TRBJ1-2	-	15	TGTGCCAGCAGCGTAGATCCAGGGAGCGGCTATGGCTACACCTTC	CASSVDPGSGYGYTF
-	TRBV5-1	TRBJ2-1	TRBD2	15	TGCGCCAGCAGCTTGGCCGCGGGGGGCCCCAATGAGCAGTTCTTC	CASSLAAGGPNEQFF
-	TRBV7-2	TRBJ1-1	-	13	TGTGCCAGCAGTCTCCAGACCGTCTCTGAAGCTTTCTTT	CASSLQTVSEAFF
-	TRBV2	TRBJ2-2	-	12	TGTGCCAGCAGCGGGGAGGTCGGGGAGCTGTTTTTT	CASSGEVGELFF